Sequencing of this T cell receptor (beta chain) was carried out in a study of T cell clones after liver transplantation. About this clone: Its antigen is unknown.

Sequencing of dividing CFSE-low cells from the MLR defined alloreactive TCRbeta sequences. Trimming removed 3 bases from V and 2 bases from J, with 13 bases in between. Germline CDR1 LNHDA, CDR2 SQIVND (reference sequence). This CDR3 region has 15 residues. Only in-frame clones appear in the TCRdb table, and some are missing; sequencing was by immunoSEQ multiplex PCR. Seen here are about 4,800 clones, roughly two fifths observed once, and the top ten hold 10% to 15%. The chain uses TRBV19 and TRBJ1-2; D remains unclear. The receptor was isolated from a human patient who received a liver transplant. The graft donor may have given rise to some T cells. Sequenced material: CD4+ T cells from cultured PBMCs. The CDR3 DNA reads TGTGCCAGTAGTATTATAGACGGGCCGAACTATGGCTACACCTTC. This gives the protein CASSIIDGPNYGYTF.